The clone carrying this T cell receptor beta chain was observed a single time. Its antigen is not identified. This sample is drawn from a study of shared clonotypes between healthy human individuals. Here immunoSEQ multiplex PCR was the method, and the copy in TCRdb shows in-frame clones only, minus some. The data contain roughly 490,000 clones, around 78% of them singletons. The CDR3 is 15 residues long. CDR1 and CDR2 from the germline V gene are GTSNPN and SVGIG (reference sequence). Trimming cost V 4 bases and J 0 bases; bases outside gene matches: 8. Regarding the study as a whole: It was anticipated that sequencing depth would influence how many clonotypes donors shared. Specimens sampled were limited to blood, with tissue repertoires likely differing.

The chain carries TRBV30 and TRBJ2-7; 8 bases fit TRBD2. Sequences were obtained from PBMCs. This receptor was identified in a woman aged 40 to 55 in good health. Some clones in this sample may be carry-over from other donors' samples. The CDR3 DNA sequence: TGTGCCTGGACCAAACTAAGCGGGAGCTCCTACGAGCAGTACTTC. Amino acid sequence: CAWTKLSGSSYEQYF.